This record covers a single T cell receptor beta chain. The antigen is undetermined. Study findings and constraints: The TCR gene usage of tumor memory CD4+ T cells clustered together with blood and lymph node memory CD4+ cells and with lymph node naive CD4+ cells. The larger-cohort validation was restricted to a single TCR beta V-J rearrangement rather than whole repertoires. Greatest tumor Treg TCR overlap was with tumor naive CD4+ cells.

Tregs were sorted as CD4+CD25+CD127-/low cells. Semi-nested PCR with Nested Universal Primer A followed constant-region reverse priming of full-length variable regions. TCRdb ran MiXCR on the 5' RACE reads and lists one entry per CDR3 protein. The sample shows 11,000 or so distinct CDR3 sequences, 27% of them seen only once. The trim removed 7 bases at V and 5 bases at J, leaving 9 bases unmatched. CDR1 is SQVTM and CDR2 is ANQGSEA in the germline V gene. This CDR3 has 14 residues. The sample taken for sequencing was Tregs sorted from a lymph node. The chain joins TRBV29-1 to TRBJ2-2; 8 bases are shared with TRBD1. This receptor was taken from a female donor with breast cancer. The CDR3 loop reads CSALGTGLTGELFF. The CDR3 DNA is TGCAGCGCCCTCGGGACAGGTCTTACCGGGGAGCTGTTTTTT.